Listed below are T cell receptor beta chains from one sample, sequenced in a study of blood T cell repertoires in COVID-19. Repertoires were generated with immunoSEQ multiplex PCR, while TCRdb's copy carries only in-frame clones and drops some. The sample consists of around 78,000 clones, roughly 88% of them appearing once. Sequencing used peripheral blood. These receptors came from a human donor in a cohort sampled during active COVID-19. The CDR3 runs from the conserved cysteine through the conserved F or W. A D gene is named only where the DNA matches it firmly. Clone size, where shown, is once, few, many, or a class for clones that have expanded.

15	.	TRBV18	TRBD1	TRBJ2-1	CASSPDRVSYNEQFF	TGTGCCAGCTCACCTGACAGGGTCTCCTACAATGAGCAGTTCTTC
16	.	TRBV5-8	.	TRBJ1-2	CASSPQTALKHYGYTF	TGTGCCAGCAGCCCACAGACAGCCCTAAAGCACTATGGCTACACCTTC
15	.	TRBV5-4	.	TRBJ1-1	CASSTNVLGVTEAFF	TGTGCCAGCAGCACCAACGTTTTAGGGGTCACTGAAGCTTTCTTT
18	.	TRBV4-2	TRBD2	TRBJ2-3	CASSQDWELAGGEDTQYF	TGTGCCAGCAGCCAAGATTGGGAACTAGCGGGAGGCGAAGATACGCAGTATTTT
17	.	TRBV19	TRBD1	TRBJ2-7	CASSIQYRTGRTYEQYF	TGTGCCAGTAGTATACAGTATAGGACAGGCCGAACCTACGAGCAGTACTTC
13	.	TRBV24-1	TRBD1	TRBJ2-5	CATGGQGLETQYF	TGTGCCACCGGGGGACAGGGGTTAGAGACCCAGTACTTC
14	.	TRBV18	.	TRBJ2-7	CASSPTTGSYEQYF	TGTGCCAGCTCACCAACTACAGGGTCCTACGAGCAGTACTTC
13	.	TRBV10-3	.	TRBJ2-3	CAIRPTREDTQYF	TGTGCCATCAGGCCCACGAGGGAGGATACGCAGTATTTT
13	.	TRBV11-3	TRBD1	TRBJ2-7	CASRSGQGYEQYF	TGTGCCAGCAGGTCGGGACAGGGCTACGAGCAGTACTTC
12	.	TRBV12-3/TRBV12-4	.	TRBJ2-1	CASSFLVNEQFF	TGTGCCAGCAGTTTTTTAGTAAATGAGCAGTTCTTC
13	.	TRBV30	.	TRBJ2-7	CAWSVNTAYEQYF	TGTGCCTGGAGTGTTAACACCGCCTACGAGCAGTACTTC
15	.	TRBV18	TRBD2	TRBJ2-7	CASTPRAGGQYEQYF	TGTGCCAGCACACCTAGAGCGGGGGGGCAATACGAGCAGTACTTC
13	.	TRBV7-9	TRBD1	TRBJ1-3	CASSTGTGSPSRF	TGTGCCAGCAGCACCGGGACAGGGAGCCCCTCGCGGTTT
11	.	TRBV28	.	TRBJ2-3	CASSRPDTQYF	TGTGCCAGCAGTCGTCCAGATACGCAGTATTTT
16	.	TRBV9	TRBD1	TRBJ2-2	CASSLTTGVEVGELFF	TGTGCCAGCAGTTTAACCACAGGGGTCGAGGTCGGGGAGCTGTTTTTT
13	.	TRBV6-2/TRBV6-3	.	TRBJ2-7	CASSYMSSYEQYF	TGTGCCAGCAGTTACATGAGCTCCTACGAGCAGTACTTC
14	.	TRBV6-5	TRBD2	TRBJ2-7	CASSRSGGTYEQYF	TGTGCCAGCAGCAGGAGCGGGGGAACCTACGAGCAGTACTTC
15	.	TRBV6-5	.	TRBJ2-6	CASSSEVSGANVLTF	TGTGCCAGCAGTTCCGAGGTCTCTGGGGCCAACGTCCTGACTTTC
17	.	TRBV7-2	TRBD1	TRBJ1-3	CASSSTGPTHSGNTIYF	TGTGCCAGCAGCTCGACAGGGCCAACTCACTCTGGAAACACCATATATTTT
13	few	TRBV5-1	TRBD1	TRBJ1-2	CASSAGQAYGYTF	TGCGCCAGCAGCGCGGGACAGGCATATGGCTACACCTTC
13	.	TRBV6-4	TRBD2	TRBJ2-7	CASRRGGGNEQYF	TGTGCCAGCAGGCGGGGGGGAGGAAACGAGCAGTACTTC
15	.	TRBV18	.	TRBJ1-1	CASSPPQAPYTEAFF	TGTGCCAGCTCACCACCACAGGCCCCTTACACTGAAGCTTTCTTT
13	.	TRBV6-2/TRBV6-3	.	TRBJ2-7	CASSHPGDNEQYF	TGTGCCAGCAGTCACCCGGGAGACAACGAGCAGTACTTC
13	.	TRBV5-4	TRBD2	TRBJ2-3	CATGAGDSDTQYF	TGTGCCACCGGAGCGGGGGACTCAGATACGCAGTATTTT
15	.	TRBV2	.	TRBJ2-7	CASSEGDSSLYEQYF	TGTGCCAGCAGTGAGGGGGACTCGAGTCTCTACGAGCAGTACTTC
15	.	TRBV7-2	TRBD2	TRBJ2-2	CALLAGGSNTGELFF	TGTGCGCTGCTAGCGGGGGGGTCGAACACCGGGGAGCTGTTTTTT
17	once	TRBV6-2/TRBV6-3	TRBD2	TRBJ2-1	CASSYSWTSGRANEQFF	TGTGCCAGCAGTTACTCCTGGACTAGCGGGAGGGCCAATGAGCAGTTCTTC
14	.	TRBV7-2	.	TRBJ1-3	CASSPGGGGNTIYF	TGTGCCAGCAGCCCGGGCGGGGGGGGAAACACCATATATTTT
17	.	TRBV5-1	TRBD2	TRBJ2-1	CASSLESSGRTYNEQFF	TGCGCCAGCAGCTTGGAGTCGAGCGGGAGGACCTACAATGAGCAGTTCTTC
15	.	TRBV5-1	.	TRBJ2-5	CASSMTASPGETQYF	TGCGCCAGCAGCATGACAGCATCCCCCGGAGAGACCCAGTACTTC
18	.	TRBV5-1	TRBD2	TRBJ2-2	CASSLRPAGGTNTGELFF	TGCGCCAGCAGCTTGCGTCCAGCGGGAGGCACGAACACCGGGGAGCTGTTTTTT
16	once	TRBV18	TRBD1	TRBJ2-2	CASSLGQGTNTGELFF	TGTGCCAGCTCACTCGGACAGGGTACGAACACCGGGGAGCTGTTTTTT
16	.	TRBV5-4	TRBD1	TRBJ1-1	CASSWGTGNPNTEAFF	TGTGCCAGCAGCTGGGGGACAGGGAACCCGAACACTGAAGCTTTCTTT
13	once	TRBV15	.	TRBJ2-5	CATNGLAEETQYF	TGTGCCACCAACGGGCTAGCAGAAGAGACCCAGTACTTC
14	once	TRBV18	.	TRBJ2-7	CASSPPRPDYEQYF	TGTGCCAGCTCACCACCTCGTCCAGACTACGAGCAGTACTTC
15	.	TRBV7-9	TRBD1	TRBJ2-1	CASSFGQGSYNEQFF	TGTGCCAGCAGCTTCGGACAGGGCTCCTACAATGAGCAGTTCTTC
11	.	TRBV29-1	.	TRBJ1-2	CSVEDSDGYTF	TGCAGCGTTGAAGATAGTGATGGCTACACCTTC
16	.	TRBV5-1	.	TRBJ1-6	CASSLAGRGLGSPLHF	TGCGCCAGCAGCTTGGCCGGCAGGGGACTAGGTTCACCCCTCCACTTT
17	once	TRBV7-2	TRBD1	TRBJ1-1	CASSSIQGQEENTEAFF	TGTGCCAGCAGCTCCATTCAGGGACAGGAGGAGAACACTGAAGCTTTCTTT
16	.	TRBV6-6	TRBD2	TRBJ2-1	CASSSTSGRSGNEQFF	TGTGCCAGCAGTTCAACTAGCGGGAGGTCGGGCAATGAGCAGTTCTTC
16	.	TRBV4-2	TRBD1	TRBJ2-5	CASSPGTGDFQETQYF	TGTGCCAGCAGCCCTGGGACAGGGGATTTCCAAGAGACCCAGTACTTC
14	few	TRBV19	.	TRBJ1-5	CASSIGQLNQPQHF	TGTGCCAGTAGTATAGGACAGCTTAATCAGCCCCAGCATTTT
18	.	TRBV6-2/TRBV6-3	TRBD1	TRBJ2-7	CASSYAPGGTGDPYEQYF	TGTGCCAGCAGTTACGCGCCCGGAGGGACAGGGGATCCCTACGAGCAGTACTTC
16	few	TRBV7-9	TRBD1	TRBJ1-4	CASSLPVGQGDEKLFF	TGTGCCAGCAGCTTACCCGTCGGACAGGGGGATGAAAAACTGTTTTTT
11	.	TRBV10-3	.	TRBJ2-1	CAISPETMQFF	TGTGCCATCTCCCCCGAGACTATGCAGTTCTTC
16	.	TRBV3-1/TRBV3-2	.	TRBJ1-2	CASSQALTAGNYGYTF	TGTGCCAGCAGCCAAGCGCTGACAGCGGGGAACTATGGCTACACCTTC
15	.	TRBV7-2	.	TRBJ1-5	CASSPFVGEGQPQHF	TGTGCCAGCAGCCCCTTCGTAGGGGAGGGTCAGCCCCAGCATTTT